A selection of T cell receptor beta chains follows, all from one sample in a study of PD-1 blockade in mismatch repair-deficient tumors. The protocol was immunoSEQ multiplex PCR, while the TCRdb copy is restricted to in-frame clones and leaves out a portion. Among 56,000 or so clones listed, roughly 78% were seen once. The sequences come from peripheral blood, collected 4 weeks after starting pembrolizumab. These receptors were taken from an adult with mismatch repair-deficient cancer. Each CDR3 is given with its conserved first and last residue. The order of the fields is D gene, V gene, J gene, CDR3 protein. D genes are given only for firm matches.

D: NA
V: TRBV5-4
J: TRBJ2-7
CDR3: CASSLAGGRSEQYF

D: NA
V: TRBV6-6
J: TRBJ2-1
CDR3: CASSYSHNEQFF

D: NA
V: TRBV10-3
J: TRBJ2-1
CDR3: CAISADVLGDNEQFF

D: TRBD2
V: TRBV29-1
J: TRBJ2-5
CDR3: CSVGLAGVSQETQYF

D: NA
V: TRBV5-1
J: TRBJ2-1
CDR3: CASSLQTGRWDNEQFF

D: TRBD2
V: TRBV19
J: TRBJ2-5
CDR3: CASSIYRLAGSKETQYF

D: TRBD2
V: TRBV15
J: TRBJ2-3
CDR3: CATSRGSSGATDTQYF

D: NA
V: TRBV29-1
J: TRBJ2-1
CDR3: CSVRHSSYNEQFF

D: TRBD1
V: TRBV10-3
J: TRBJ2-7
CDR3: CAIRPGQTSYEQYF

D: NA
V: TRBV6-5
J: TRBJ1-2
CDR3: CASSLTVTNYTF

D: TRBD2
V: TRBV27
J: TRBJ2-1
CDR3: CASSPLATYNEQFF

D: TRBD2
V: TRBV5-4
J: TRBJ2-4
CDR3: CASSPGRGGLAKNIQYF

D: TRBD2
V: TRBV7-4
J: TRBJ2-3
CDR3: CASSFRAPGRERVTDTQYF

D: NA
V: TRBV20-1
J: TRBJ1-1
CDR3: CSGRRQTEAFF

D: TRBD1
V: TRBV25-1
J: TRBJ1-2
CDR3: CASRGTGDNYGYTF

D: TRBD2
V: TRBV4-2
J: TRBJ2-3
CDR3: CASSQVLAGATDTQYF

D: NA
V: TRBV27
J: TRBJ1-5
CDR3: CASQRTFYSNQPQHF

D: TRBD2
V: TRBV28
J: TRBJ2-7
CDR3: CASSLVAGGSFYEQYF

D: NA
V: TRBV11-2
J: TRBJ1-2
CDR3: CASSLALPGEYGYTF

D: NA
V: TRBV9
J: TRBJ2-4
CDR3: CASSVAVRGAQYF

D: TRBD2
V: TRBV11-2
J: TRBJ2-7
CDR3: CASTLSGGRAGEQYF

D: NA
V: TRBV11-2
J: TRBJ2-2
CDR3: CASSSGRKNTGELFF